This TCR beta chain was documented in a study of T cells in Graves' hyperthyroidism and ophthalmopathy (dated by TCRdb to about 2019). For the study in its entirety: TCR V-J signatures able to tell the groups apart were searched for in a discovery cohort of 90 to 100 patients, of whom under 45 had Graves' ophthalmopathy and 57 had stable Graves' hyperthyroidism. Whether ophthalmopathy could be predicted prospectively was tested in an independent validation cohort made up of 18 to 20 hyperthyroidism patients plus 17 patients who later progressed to ophthalmopathy. The approximately 98 discovery patients were randomly divided into training and test sets at a 7:3 ratio. In over five Graves' hyperthyroidism patients, the study also compared T-cell repertoires from thyroid tissue with T-cell repertoires from blood. Once sampling was done, hyperthyroidism patients were given methimazole at a starting dose of 30 mg daily, whereas ophthalmopathy patients were given high-dose intravenous methylprednisolone. According to the paper, TCR Vbeta CDR3 sequencing was carried out on around 140 peripheral blood samples, which came from 40 to 45 ophthalmopathy, approximately 78 hyperthyroidism and some 17 progressor patients. Broad study findings and their caveats: Most expanded thyroid clonotypes (frequency above 0.001) were also detected in blood, a finding suggesting that blood repertoires may reflect thyroid immune responses. In validation, the model predicted progression to ophthalmopathy a median of roughly 6.1 months before onset, with approximately 70% sensitivity and about 72% specificity. A 13 V-J signature model separated ophthalmopathy from stable hyperthyroidism, with around 88% sensitivity and about 81% specificity in cross-validation and 80%/75% in testing. No statistical method was used to set the sample size in advance, and investigators knew the group allocation.

On this clonotype itself: Its specific antigen is unknown. No much larger clone exists at a distance of one base, and base qualities are not known.

A patient counted as having stable Graves' hyperthyroidism if no progression to ophthalmopathy occurred over 18 months of follow-up. The hyperthyroidism patients were between 18 and 65 years old and newly diagnosed, with a disease duration of less than 2 months. Any patient with an uncontrolled infection, another autoimmune disease, pregnancy or lactation was excluded. Diagnoses were established on the basis of clinical symptoms, serum thyroxine and TRAb, thyroid ultrasound, and orbital computed tomography. Trizol reagent was used to extract total RNA, and RNA quality was then checked on an Agilent 2100 Bioanalyzer. Amplification of TCR beta CDR3 regions was carried out from RNA transcripts. A first-round RT-PCR of the TCR CDR3 used the HTBI primer set with the Qiagen OneStep RT-PCR kit. Libraries were constructed in a second round of multiplex PCR, after which size selection and purification were carried out. Libraries were sequenced paired-end with 100 bp reads on an Illumina HiSeq2000. The original pipeline was this. SOAPnuke was used to process the raw data, throwing out any read that contained adapters or uncalled bases, had a mean Phred below 15, or lacked an exact constant-primer or identifier match. High-quality paired reads were merged using COPE v1.2.5, and each unique nucleotide sequence was defined as a clonotype. MiTCR v1.1 was used to align clonotypes to the IMGT TRBV, TRBD and TRBJ reference segments. Analysis was restricted to V-J combinations with a frequency above 0.0001, which covered about 99% of repertoires. A TCS score was defined as the ratio between F50 (clonal expansion) and ExV (chaos), using BLOSUM62-based TCRdist between CDR3 peptides within each V-J. Welch's t-statistics and random forest reduced approximately 520 V-J features to 13, which were used in a naive Bayes classifier (R e1071). TCRdb reran the public reads through fastp at Q25 and MiXCR, keeping productive beta chains. Identical CDR3 protein sequences are pooled into one entry, listed with their most common genes and DNA. The V and J calls were not made by the authors but by TCRdb's processing. The sample records around 540,000 distinct CDR3 sequences, around 46% of which are singletons. The ten largest clones capture just under 8.5% of the sample.

Per the germline V gene, SNHLY is the CDR1 and FYNNEI is the CDR2. Deletion took 4 bases off V and 6 bases off J, with a span of 10 bases between the germline ends. The CDR3 starts with the cysteine, ends with the phenylalanine, and has 12 residues. Solely the CDR3 DNA is kept, with 36 bases framed from the first base. The sequenced sample was peripheral blood or thyroid tissue (not recorded which). Recombination connected TRBV2 to TRBJ2-7; the D region may be TRBD1 or TRBD2, each matching 6 bases equally. The source is a woman under 30 with Graves' hyperthyroidism. Donor details come from another sample of the same person, matched by shared clones. The CDR3 sequence is CASSAGGGEQYF. The DNA sequence follows: TGTGCCAGCAGTGCCGGGGGCGGCGAGCAGTACTTC.